Presented here are 27 T cell receptor beta chains from one specimen sequenced in a study of blood T cell repertoires in COVID-19. Using immunoSEQ multiplex PCR, the repertoire was profiled, and TCRdb retains in-frame clones only, with some absent. The sample consists of some 130,000 clones, about 89% of them appearing once. Sequencing was performed on peripheral blood. These receptors all stem from a woman aged 55-69 years with acute or convalescent COVID-19.

This clone was counted once. This rearrangement joins TRBV7-9 to TRBJ1-4, with D possibly TRBD1 on 6 matching bases. The CDR3 length is 14 residues. Per germline, CDR1 SEHNR and CDR2 FQNEAQ (reference sequence). Trimming removed 5 bases from V and 4 bases from J, with 11 bases in between. DNA of the CDR3: TGTGCCAGCAGCCCAGGACAGTATAATGAAAAACTGTTTTTT. Its translation is CASSPGQYNEKLFF.

V gene TRBV19 combines with J gene TRBJ1-6, with no clear D. This CDR3 spans 14 amino acids. Germline lookup yields CDR1 LNHDA and CDR2 SQIVND (reference sequence). The V end was cut by 3 bases, the J end by 7 bases, with 10 bases between. The CDR3 DNA sequence: TGTGCCAGTAGTATGTTAGCCGGGAATTCACCCCTCCACTTT. It encodes CASSMLAGNSPLHF.

The chain has TRBV5-6 and TRBJ1-2; a weak D match, TRBD1 (5 bases). Germline CDR1 and CDR2: SGHDT and YYEEEE. This CDR3 is 14 amino acids long. Trimming removed 9 bases from V and 4 bases from J, with 19 bases in between. The CDR3 loop reads CATTSGGGGYGYTF. CDR3 bases: TGTGCCACTACCTCGGGGGGAGGTGGCTATGGCTACACCTTC.

The chain has TRBV19 and TRBJ1-5, with D possibly TRBD1 on 6 matching bases. Trimming left V 7 bases short and J 1 base short, with 8 bases between. The CDR3 contains 13 residues. Per the germline V gene, CDR1 is LNHDA and CDR2 is SQIVND (reference sequence). The CDR3 region is CASTDRSNQPQHF. The CDR3 coding sequence is TGTGCCAGTACTGACAGGAGCAATCAGCCCCAGCATTTT.

V usage is TRBV19 and J usage is TRBJ2-2; 7 nucleotides match TRBD1. The CDR3 totals 15 residues. The J segment lost 4 bases and the V segment lost 8 bases, leaving 10 bases of the junction unmatched. Germline CDR1 and CDR2: LNHDA and SQIVND (reference sequence). The CDR3 DNA reads as TGTGCCAGTCGGGGAACAGGGGTTGGCACCGGGGAGCTGTTTTTT. Protein product: CASRGTGVGTGELFF. Looking up the rest from reference TRBV19 and TRBJ2-2 gives the full variable domain: DGGITQSPKYLFRKEGQNVTLSCEQNLNHDAMYWYRQDPGQGLRLIYYSQIVNDFQKGDIAEGYSVSREKKESFPLTVTSAQKNPTAFYLCASRGTGVGTGELFFGEGSRLTVL.

J is TRBJ1-2 and V is TRBV6-5; 8 bases map to TRBD1. The germline V gene has CDR1 MNHEY and CDR2 SVGAGI. Losses at the gene ends were 4 bases for V and 7 bases for J; bases not matched to a gene: 2. This CDR3 has 12 amino acids. In DNA, the CDR3 is TGTGCCAGCAGTTTTGGACAGGGTGGCTACACCTTC. Encoded protein: CASSFGQGGYTF.

This clone was seen only once. The chain links TRBV7-8 to TRBJ1-2, with D uncertain. V was cut by 5 bases and J by 7 bases, with 11 bases left in between. The germline CDR1 and CDR2 sequences are SGHVS and FQNEAQ. The CDR3 runs to 12 residues. The CDR3 bases are TGTGCCAGCAGCAGCTTTTATAGTGGCTACACCTTC. Protein sequence: CASSSFYSGYTF. Full variable domain (remainder filled in from reference TRBV7-8 and TRBJ1-2): GAGVSQSPRYKVAKRGQDVALRCDPISGHVSLFWYQQALGQGPEFLTYFQNEAQLDKSGLPSDRFFAERPEGSVSTLKIQRTQQEDSAVYLCASSSFYSGYTFGSGTRLTVV.

This clone was counted once. In nucleotides, the CDR3 is TGTGCCAGCAGCCAAGATACGGGGAATCAGCCCCAGCATTTT. Amino acids: CASSQDTGNQPQHF. V usage is TRBV3-1 (or the pseudogene TRBV3-2) and J usage is TRBJ1-5; D is unclear. Looked up from germline, CDR1 is LGHDT and CDR2 is YNNKEL (reference sequence). Trimming stripped 0 bases from V and 4 bases from J, with 7 bases between. The CDR3 sequence is 14 residues long.

The chain is built from TRBV5-6 and TRBJ1-2; D gene ambiguous. Germline assignment: CDR1 SGHDT and CDR2 YYEEEE. V lost 6 bases and J 0 bases, leaving 9 bases between the germline ends. This CDR3 contains 13 residues. The CDR3 coding sequence is TGTGCCAGCACCCCCCGGGCTAACTATGGCTACACCTTC. Translating gives CASTPRANYGYTF.

V usage is TRBV6-2 or TRBV6-3 and J usage is TRBJ2-7; D is possibly TRBD2 (6 bases). The CDR3 runs to 13 residues. V lost 2 bases and J lost 2, with 7 bases in between. In germline, CDR1 is MNHEY, CDR2 SVGEGT. The CDR3 bases are TGTGCCAGCAGTTACGGAGGGACCTACGAGCAGTACGTC. It is translated as CASSYGGTYEQYV.

The chain uses TRBV5-4 and TRBJ2-5; a weak D match, TRBD2 (8 bases). The V end lost 3 bases, the J end lost 5 bases, and 17 bases lay between the germline ends. Germline V CDR1 and CDR2: SGHNT, YYREEE (reference sequence). The length of the CDR3 is 15 residues. The CDR3 spells CASSSRQGGGETQYF. The DNA of the CDR3 is TGTGCCAGCAGCTCAAGACAGGGCGGGGGGGAGACCCAGTACTTC.

The rearrangement uses TRBV27 and TRBJ2-7, with 10 positions matching TRBD1. Germline trimming cut 5 bases from V and 1 base from J; bases unmatched to any gene: 8. Looked up from germline, CDR1 is MNHEY and CDR2 is SMNVEV (reference sequence). The CDR3 extends over 16 amino acids. The CDR3 protein is CASSITGTGVSYEQYF. The CDR3 region has the DNA TGTGCCAGCAGTATAACCGGGACAGGGGTTTCCTACGAGCAGTACTTC.

The chain couples TRBV19 to TRBJ1-1, with 9 bases matching TRBD1. Germline-derived CDR1 and CDR2 are LNHDA and SQIVND (reference sequence). The junction had 10 bases not matched to a gene; V was cut back by 7 bases and J by 4 bases. The CDR3 contains 15 residues. CDR3 bases: TGTGCCAGTATGCTTTCTGGGACAGGGAGCACTGAAGCTTTCTTT. Translating it yields CASMLSGTGSTEAFF. The complete variable domain, with remaining parts taken from reference TRBV19 and TRBJ1-1, reads DGGITQSPKYLFRKEGQNVTLSCEQNLNHDAMYWYRQDPGQGLRLIYYSQIVNDFQKGDIAEGYSVSREKKESFPLTVTSAQKNPTAFYLCASMLSGTGSTEAFFGQGTRLTVV.

This chain uses TRBV6-1 with TRBJ1-1; 9 bases are a match to TRBD1. In germline, CDR1 is MNHNS, CDR2 SASEGT. With V trimmed by 6 bases and J by 3 bases, 5 bases remained unmatched. The CDR3 is 14 residues long. In DNA form, the CDR3 reads TGTGCCAGCAGGACAGGGGGGCAGTACACTGAAGCTTTCTTT. Translation: CASRTGGQYTEAFF.

This chain joins TRBV2 and TRBJ1-5, with 11 bases fitting TRBD1. CDR3 length: 16 residues. V dropped 6 bases and J dropped 1; count of bases not matched to a gene: 5. The germline CDR1 and CDR2 sequences are SNHLY and FYNNEI. The CDR3 region has the DNA TGTGCCAGCAGCGGCGGGACAGGGGGAAGCAATCAGCCCCAGCATTTT. Translated: CASSGGTGGSNQPQHF.

This clone occurred a few times. The CDR3 loop is CAWSWTGSTTNEKLFF. The CDR3 DNA reads TGTGCCTGGAGTTGGACAGGGAGCACAACTAATGAAAAACTGTTTTTT. V and J are TRBV30 and TRBJ1-4, with 8 nucleotides matching TRBD1. The CDR3 sequence is 16 residues long. V gave up 2 bases and J gave up 0 bases; unmatched junction bases: 5. From germline, CDR1 is GTSNPN and CDR2 SVGIG (reference sequence).

This clone came up once. This chain uses TRBV18 with TRBJ2-3; D is unresolved. Trimming left V 3 bases short and J 2 bases short, with 6 bases between. The CDR3 is 13 residues long. Germline loops: CDR1 KGHSH, CDR2 LQKENI. This CDR3 is CASSPRHTDTQYF. The CDR3 DNA sequence: TGTGCCAGCTCACCCCGACACACAGATACGCAGTATTTT.

This chain joins TRBV18 and TRBJ1-4, with TRBD1 as a possible D gene (6 bases). CDR1 KGHSH and CDR2 LQKENI come from the germline V gene. The CDR3 consists of 15 residues. Trimming shortened V by 1 base and J by 0 bases, and 6 bases separated the two germline ends. DNA for the CDR3: TGTGCCAGCTCACCACGACAGGCAACTAATGAAAAACTGTTTTTT. Protein: CASSPRQATNEKLFF.

The V gene is TRBV5-1, the J gene TRBJ2-1; 14 bases map to TRBD2. The germline CDR1 and CDR2 sequences are SGHRS and YFSETQ. Trimming took 3 bases from V and 9 from J; bases not matched to a gene: 5. The CDR3 contains 15 residues. The CDR3 here is CASSSGLAGVGEQFF. CDR3 sequence (DNA): TGCGCCAGCAGCTCGGGACTAGCGGGAGTAGGTGAGCAGTTCTTC.

The J gene is TRBJ1-1, the V gene TRBV30; D is uncertain. Trimming removed 4 bases at V and 5 bases at J, with 11 bases between. This CDR3 has 12 residues. Germline V CDR1 and CDR2: GTSNPN, SVGIG (reference sequence). The CDR3 nucleotides read TGTGCCTGGAAACTCTCGGGGACTGAAGCTTTCTTT. Translated, it gives CAWKLSGTEAFF.

The rearrangement links TRBV27 to TRBJ1-2, with a tentative D call TRBD1 (6 bases). Trimming pared 1 base from V and 0 bases from J, leaving 18 bases between. Germline V gene lookup returns CDR1 MNHEY and CDR2 SMNVEV (reference sequence). CDR3 length: 18 residues. The DNA of the CDR3 is TGTGCCAGCAGTTTATATCCCACGGGGGGCAGGGCTAACTATGGCTACACCTTC. Translating it yields CASSLYPTGGRANYGYTF.

This clone is a singleton in its sample. The chain employs TRBV27 and TRBJ2-1; 9 nucleotides agree with TRBD2. Germline V gene lookup returns CDR1 MNHEY and CDR2 SMNVEV (reference sequence). V lost 3 bases to trimming and J lost 5 bases; unmatched junction nucleotides: 5. The CDR3 extends over 15 amino acids. In DNA, the CDR3 is TGTGCCAGCAGTTTGGCGACTAGCGGCAACAATGAGCAGTTCTTC. Translated, it gives CASSLATSGNNEQFF.

The chain combines TRBV5-1 with TRBJ2-7; D may be TRBD1 (7 bases). The V and J ends lost 4 bases and 5 bases respectively, with 16 bases between them. The length of the CDR3 is 14 residues. Germline-derived CDR1 and CDR2 are SGHRS and YFSETQ. The CDR3 region is CASSKGGTDNEQYV. DNA of the CDR3: TGCGCCAGCAGCAAAGGCGGGACAGACAACGAGCAGTACGTC.

A single count supports this clone. This sequence joins TRBV9 and TRBJ2-3, with D perhaps TRBD2 (5 bases). The V gene lost 0 bases and the J gene lost 2 bases, with 13 bases spanning the gap. CDR3 length: 16 amino acids. CDR1 and CDR2 (germline): SGDLS, YYNGEE. CDR3 region: CASSVGAGDTTDTQYF. Written as DNA, the CDR3 is TGTGCCAGCAGCGTAGGGGCGGGCGACACCACAGATACGCAGTATTTT.

This sequence joins TRBV27 and TRBJ2-1; the D is unclear. The germline CDR1 and CDR2 sequences are MNHEY and SMNVEV (reference sequence). This CDR3 is built from 13 residues. V lost 3 bases, J lost 3 bases, and 6 bases lay in between. CDR3: CASSFSRYNEQFF. The DNA for the CDR3 is TGTGCCAGCAGTTTCTCCCGCTACAATGAGCAGTTCTTC.

V is TRBV30 and J is TRBJ2-4; 7 bases align to TRBD1. Looked up from germline, CDR1 is GTSNPN and CDR2 is SVGIG (reference sequence). This CDR3 is built from 13 residues. After removal of 0 bases from V and 6 bases from J, the junction contained 2 bases not matched to a gene. CDR3 coding DNA: TGTGCCTGGAGTGTAAACAGGGGAAACATTCAGTACTTC. Its protein is CAWSVNRGNIQYF.

This chain joins TRBV5-1 and TRBJ1-6; TRBD1 agrees at 7 bases. The CDR3 runs 16 residues. Trimming took 0 bases from V and 2 from J; bases not matched to a gene: 2. The germline V gene encodes CDR1 SGHRS and CDR2 YFSETQ. The CDR3 DNA follows: TGCGCCAGCAGCTTGGCCGGGACAGCCTATAATTCACCCCTCCACTTT. Protein product: CASSLAGTAYNSPLHF.